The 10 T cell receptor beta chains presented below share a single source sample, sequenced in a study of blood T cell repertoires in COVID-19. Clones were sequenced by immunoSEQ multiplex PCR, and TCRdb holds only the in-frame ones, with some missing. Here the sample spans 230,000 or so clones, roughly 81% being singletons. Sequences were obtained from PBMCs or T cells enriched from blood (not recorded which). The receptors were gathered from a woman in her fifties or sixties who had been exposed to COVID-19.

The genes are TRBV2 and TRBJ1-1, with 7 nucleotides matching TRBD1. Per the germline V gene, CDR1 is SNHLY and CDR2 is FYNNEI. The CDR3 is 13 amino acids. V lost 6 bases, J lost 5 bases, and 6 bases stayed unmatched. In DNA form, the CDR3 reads TGTGCCAGCAGGTTGACAGGGCGAACTGAAGCTTTCTTT. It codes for CASRLTGRTEAFF.

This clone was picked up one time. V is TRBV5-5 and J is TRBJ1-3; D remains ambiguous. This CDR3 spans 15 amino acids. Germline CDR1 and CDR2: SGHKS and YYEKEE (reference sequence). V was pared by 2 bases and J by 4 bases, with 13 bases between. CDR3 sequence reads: CASSFEPSVGNTIYF. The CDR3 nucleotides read TGTGCCAGCAGCTTCGAGCCATCGGTAGGAAACACCATATATTTT.

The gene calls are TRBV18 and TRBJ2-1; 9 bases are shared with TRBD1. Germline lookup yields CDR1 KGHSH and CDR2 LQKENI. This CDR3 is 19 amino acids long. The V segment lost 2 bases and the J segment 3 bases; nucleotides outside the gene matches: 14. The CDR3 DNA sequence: TGTGCCAGCTCACCAGAGATTTTATTAAGACAGGGGGACTACAATGAGCAGTTCTTC. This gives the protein CASSPEILLRQGDYNEQFF.

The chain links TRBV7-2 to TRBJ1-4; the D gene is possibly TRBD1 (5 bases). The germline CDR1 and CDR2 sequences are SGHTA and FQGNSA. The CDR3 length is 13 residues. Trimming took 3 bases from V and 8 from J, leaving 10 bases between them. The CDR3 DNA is TGTGCCAGCAGCTTCGGGGCGGGGGAAAAACTGTTTTTT. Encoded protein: CASSFGAGEKLFF.

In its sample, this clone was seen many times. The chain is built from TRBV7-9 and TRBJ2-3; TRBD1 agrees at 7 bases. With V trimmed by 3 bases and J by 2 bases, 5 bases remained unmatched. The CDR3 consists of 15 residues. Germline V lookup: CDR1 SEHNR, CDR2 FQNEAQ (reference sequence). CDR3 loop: CASSFTQGDTDTQYF. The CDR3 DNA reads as TGTGCCAGCAGCTTTACGCAGGGGGACACAGATACGCAGTATTTT. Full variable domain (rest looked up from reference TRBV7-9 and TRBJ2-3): DTGVSQNPRHKITKRGQNVTFRCDPISEHNRLYWYRQTLGQGPEFLTYFQNEAQLEKSRLLSDRFSAERPKGSFSTLEIQRTEQGDSAMYLCASSFTQGDTDTQYFGPGTRLTVL.

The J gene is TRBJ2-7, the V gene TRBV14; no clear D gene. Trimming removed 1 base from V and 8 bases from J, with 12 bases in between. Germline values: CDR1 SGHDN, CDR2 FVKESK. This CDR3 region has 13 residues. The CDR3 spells CASSQVSVPKQYF. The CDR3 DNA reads TGTGCCAGCAGCCAAGTATCGGTCCCCAAGCAGTACTTC.

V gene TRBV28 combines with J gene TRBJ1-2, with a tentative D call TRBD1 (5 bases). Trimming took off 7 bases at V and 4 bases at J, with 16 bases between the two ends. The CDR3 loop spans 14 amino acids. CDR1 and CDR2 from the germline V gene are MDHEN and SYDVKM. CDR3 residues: CASTTGGGPYGYTF. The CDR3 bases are TGTGCCAGCACTACAGGCGGGGGTCCCTATGGCTACACCTTC.

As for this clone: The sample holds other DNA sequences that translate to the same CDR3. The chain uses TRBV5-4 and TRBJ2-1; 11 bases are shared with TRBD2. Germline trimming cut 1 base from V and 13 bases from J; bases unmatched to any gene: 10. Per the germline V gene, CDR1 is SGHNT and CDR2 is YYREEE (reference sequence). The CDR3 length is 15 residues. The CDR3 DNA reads TGTGCCAGCAGCTTGCGCCTAGCGGGGGGCCAGGAACAGTTCTTC. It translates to CASSLRLAGGQEQFF. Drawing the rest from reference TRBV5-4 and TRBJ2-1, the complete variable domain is ETGVTQSPTHLIKTRGQQVTLRCSSQSGHNTVSWYQQALGQGPQFIFQYYREEENGRGNFPPRFSGLQFPNYSSELNVNALELDDSALYLCASSLRLAGGQEQFFGPGTRLTVL.

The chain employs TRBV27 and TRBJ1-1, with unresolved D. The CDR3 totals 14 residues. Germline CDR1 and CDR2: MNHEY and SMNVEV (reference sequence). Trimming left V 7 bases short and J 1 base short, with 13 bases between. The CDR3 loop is CASTGQYPNTEAFF. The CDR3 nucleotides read TGTGCCAGCACTGGGCAGTATCCGAACACTGAAGCTTTCTTT.

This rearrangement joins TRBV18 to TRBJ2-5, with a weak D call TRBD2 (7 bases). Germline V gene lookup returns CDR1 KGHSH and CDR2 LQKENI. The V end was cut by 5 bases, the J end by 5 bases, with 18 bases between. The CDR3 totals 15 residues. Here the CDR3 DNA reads TGTGCCAGCTCAGACGCTACGGGGGGCCAGGAGACCCAGTACTTC. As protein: CASSDATGGQETQYF.